The 28 T cell receptor beta chains below all came from one sample that was sequenced in a study of cytomegalovirus exposure and HLA in healthy donors. Primers included in the PCR were 60 Vbeta and 13 Jbeta primers. Profiled with immunoSEQ multiplex PCR; TCRdb holds only in-frame clones, not every one. The table includes some 130,000 clones, about three quarters detected once. The sequenced sample consisted of PBMCs. These TCRs come from a woman aged 55-70 years in good health and CMV-seropositive.

This clone was detected only a few times. CDR3 sequence: CASSLGQNTDTQYF. The CDR3 coding sequence is TGTGCCAGCAGCTTAGGGCAGAACACAGATACGCAGTATTTT. The rearrangement joins TRBV7-6 to TRBJ2-3, with D unresolved. Germline-derived CDR1 and CDR2 are SGHVS and FNYEAQ. V was shortened by 1 base and J by 2 bases, with 7 bases between the two germline ends. This CDR3 region has 14 residues. Combining the CDR3 with reference TRBV7-6 and TRBJ2-3 gives the whole variable domain GAGVSQSPRYKVTKRGQDVALRCDPISGHVSLYWYRQALGQGPEFLTYFNYEAQQDKSGLPNDRFSAERPEGSISTLTIQRTEQRDSAMYRCASSLGQNTDTQYFGPGTRLTVL.

J is TRBJ1-2 and V is TRBV19; D might be TRBD1 (5 bases). Trimming left V 4 bases short and J 8 bases short, with 23 bases between. This CDR3 region has 16 residues. Germline values: CDR1 LNHDA, CDR2 SQIVND (reference sequence). DNA of the CDR3: TGTGCCAGTAGTAGGGGGGGGGATTCTCACCTTCGGGGCTACACCTTC. It codes for CASSRGGDSHLRGYTF.

For this clone: The sample has other DNA sequences that encode this CDR3 too. The rearrangement uses TRBV19 and TRBJ2-7; TRBD1 matches 10 bases. This CDR3 is 15 amino acids long. Germline loops: CDR1 LNHDA, CDR2 SQIVND (reference sequence). V trimming: 3 bases; J trimming: 1 base; junction bases outside the gene matches: 3. CDR3 sequence (DNA): TGTGCCAGTAGTATTGGGGGACAGGGGTCCTACGAGCAGTACTTC. Translation: CASSIGGQGSYEQYF.

This rearrangement joins TRBV6-5 to TRBJ2-1; D gene unclear. There are 13 residues in the CDR3. Germline values: CDR1 MNHEY, CDR2 SVGAGI. V was trimmed by 8 bases and J by 8 bases, leaving 16 bases between them. The CDR3 spells CASRYPVSHEQFF. CDR3 DNA: TGTGCCAGCCGATACCCCGTTAGTCATGAGCAGTTCTTC.

The gene calls are TRBV7-6 and TRBJ1-1; 7 bases match TRBD1. Germline lookup yields CDR1 SGHVS and CDR2 FNYEAQ. J was trimmed by 7 bases and V by 1 base; bases with no gene match: 3. CDR3 size: 13 residues. This chain's CDR3 is CASSLGGTDEAFF. The CDR3 DNA follows: TGTGCCAGCAGCTTAGGAGGGACAGATGAAGCTTTCTTT.

This chain links TRBV6-5 with TRBJ1-5; TRBD1 agrees at 9 bases. Trimming at V came to 6 bases and at J to 5 bases, leaving 5 bases not matched to a gene. Germline V gene lookup returns CDR1 MNHEY and CDR2 SVGAGI. The CDR3 sequence is 14 residues long. CDR3 in amino acids: CASSQDRGYQPQHF. In nucleotides, the CDR3 is TGTGCCAGCAGCCAGGACAGGGGATATCAGCCCCAGCATTTT.

This clone appeared once. V usage is TRBV5-1 and J usage is TRBJ2-3; maybe TRBD2 (5 bases). The germline V gene has CDR1 SGHRS and CDR2 YFSETQ. The V gene lost 7 bases and the J gene lost 0 bases, with 12 bases spanning the gap. This CDR3 is built from 14 residues. This CDR3 reads CASFAGVSTDTQYF. The CDR3 DNA reads as TGCGCCAGCTTTGCCGGGGTCAGCACAGATACGCAGTATTTT.

J is TRBJ1-3 and V is TRBV9; tentatively, D is TRBD1 (5 bases). This CDR3 is 17 amino acids long. V lost 2 bases and J 0 bases, leaving 15 bases between the germline ends. Germline-derived CDR1 and CDR2 are SGDLS and YYNGEE. CDR3 amino acids: CASSVGQTPLSGNTIYF. In DNA, the CDR3 is TGTGCCAGCAGCGTCGGACAAACCCCTCTCTCTGGAAACACCATATATTTT.

The chain uses TRBV5-4 and TRBJ2-5; D possibly corresponds to TRBD2 (5 bases). The V end was cut by 4 bases, the J end by 5 bases, with 15 bases between. CDR1 is SGHNT and CDR2 is YYREEE in the germline V gene (reference sequence). The CDR3 has 14 residues. This chain's CDR3 is CASSPMGGFETQYF. In DNA, the CDR3 is TGTGCCAGCAGCCCTATGGGCGGGTTCGAGACCCAGTACTTC.

The chain joins TRBV7-3 to TRBJ2-1; 10 bases line up with TRBD2. V was pared by 4 bases and J by 7 bases, with 4 bases of the junction left unmatched. In germline, CDR1 is SGHTA, CDR2 FQGTGA. This CDR3 has 14 residues. CDR3 nucleotide sequence: TGTGCCAGCAGCTCCGGGACTAGCGCGAATGAGCAGTTCTTC. Its protein is CASSSGTSANEQFF.

This clone was observed a single time. The chain links TRBV18 to TRBJ1-2, with TRBD1 matching over 7 bases. V dropped 2 bases and J dropped 4; count of bases not matched to a gene: 13. Germline-derived CDR1 and CDR2 are KGHSH and LQKENI. The CDR3 runs 17 residues. The CDR3 region is CASSPGTDSTSTYGYTF. CDR3 in DNA: TGTGCCAGCTCACCAGGGACAGATTCTACATCGACCTATGGCTACACCTTC.

V gene TRBV27 combines with J gene TRBJ1-5, with unresolved D. Germline V gene sequence: CDR1 MNHEY, CDR2 SMNVEV (reference sequence). This CDR3 region has 13 residues. The V and J ends lost 3 bases and 5 bases respectively, with 8 bases between them. The CDR3, as DNA: TGTGCCAGCAGTTTTGATGGGCATCAGCCCCAGCATTTT. Encoded protein: CASSFDGHQPQHF.

The chain links TRBV5-1 to TRBJ1-2, with TRBD1 identical over 11 bases. Germline loops: CDR1 SGHRS, CDR2 YFSETQ. The CDR3 is 15 residues long. V shed 4 bases and J 8 bases; nucleotides not matched to a gene: 10. CDR3 loop: CASSDRTGGEGGYTF. CDR3 nucleotides: TGCGCCAGCAGCGACCGGACAGGGGGCGAAGGAGGCTACACCTTC.

The gene calls are TRBV6-5 and TRBJ2-7, with 8 bases identical to TRBD1. Trimming removed 0 bases from V and 11 bases from J; junction bases left unmatched: 12. Per germline, CDR1 MNHEY and CDR2 SVGAGI. The length of the CDR3 is 15 residues. The CDR3 DNA follows: TGTGCCAGCAGTTACTCAGGACAGGGCCCTAGTTCGGAGTACTTC. It translates to CASSYSGQGPSSEYF.

V usage is TRBV2 and J usage is TRBJ1-1, with D hard to call. V lost 6 bases to trimming and J lost 0 bases, with 11 bases between them. CDR1 and CDR2 from the germline V gene are SNHLY and FYNNEI. The CDR3 spans 14 residues. This chain's CDR3 is CASSVRVLNTEAFF. CDR3 DNA sequence: TGTGCCAGCAGCGTTCGGGTCCTGAACACTGAAGCTTTCTTT.

A few counts support this clone. V is TRBV6-5 and J is TRBJ2-7; 7 bases agree with TRBD1. The germline gives CDR1 MNHEY, CDR2 SVGAGI. The CDR3 has 16 amino acids. J was trimmed by 1 base and V by 2 bases; bases with no gene match: 8. The CDR3 is CASSYLTGAPSYEQYF. The CDR3, as DNA: TGTGCCAGCAGTTACCTAACAGGGGCGCCGTCCTACGAGCAGTACTTC.

This clone was seen a handful of times. The chain is built from TRBV20-1 and TRBJ2-4; possibly TRBD2 for D (5 bases). Germline V gives CDR1 DFQATT, CDR2 SNEGSKA (reference sequence). V was clipped by 4 bases and J by 13 bases, with 14 bases between them. The CDR3 is 11 amino acids. CDR3 residues: CSATGNAQQYF. In DNA form, the CDR3 reads TGCAGTGCTACCGGGAATGCCCAACAGTACTTC.

This clone showed up just a few times. The chain uses TRBV4-2 and TRBJ2-1, with 9 bases fitting TRBD2. Germline V CDR1 and CDR2: LGHNA, YNFKEQ. The length of the CDR3 is 15 residues. Trimming at V came to 4 bases and at J to 4 bases, leaving 5 bases not matched to a gene. The DNA for the CDR3 is TGTGCCAGCAGCCTGAGCGGGGGGAATTACAATGAGCAGTTCTTC. Residues: CASSLSGGNYNEQFF.

This chain connects TRBV10-3 to TRBJ1-2; perhaps TRBD1 as D (5 bases). V was shortened by 4 bases and J by 6 bases, with 15 bases between the two germline ends. The CDR3 totals 14 residues. In germline, CDR1 is ENHRY, CDR2 SYGVKD. The CDR3 loop is CAISVPGRVDGYTF. CDR3 bases: TGTGCCATCAGTGTTCCGGGCAGGGTGGATGGCTACACCTTC.

The table lists this clone with a few counts. The chain recombines TRBV6-5 with TRBJ1-5; possible D gene TRBD1, 5 bases. The CDR3 runs to 12 residues. Trimming stripped 8 bases from V and 7 bases from J, with 12 bases between. From germline, CDR1 is MNHEY and CDR2 SVGAGI. The CDR3 region is CASSQGRQPQHF. DNA for the CDR3: TGTGCCAGCTCCCAGGGAAGACAGCCCCAGCATTTT.

The DNA for the CDR3 is TGTGCCAGCACCGGACAGGGGAGCTATGGCTACACCTTC. Protein product: CASTGQGSYGYTF. V gene TRBV5-8 combines with J gene TRBJ1-2; 9 nucleotides line up with TRBD1. CDR3 length: 13 amino acids. Germline assignment: CDR1 SGHTS and CDR2 YDEGEE. Losses at the gene ends were 6 bases for V and 4 bases for J; bases not matched to a gene: 4.

The V call is TRBV6-5, the J call TRBJ1-2; tentatively, D is TRBD1 (5 bases). The V end lost 7 bases, the J end lost 3 bases, and 12 bases lay between the germline ends. The CDR3 has 13 residues. From germline, CDR1 is MNHEY and CDR2 SVGAGI. DNA for the CDR3: TGTGCCAGCATGACCGACAGACACTATGGCTACACCTTC. This codes for CASMTDRHYGYTF.

This chain connects TRBV27 to TRBJ1-2; maybe TRBD1 (6 bases). CDR3 size: 16 residues. Germline CDR1 MNHEY, CDR2 SMNVEV (reference sequence). Trimming left V 3 bases short and J 4 bases short, with 18 bases between. The CDR3 loop reads CASSFSAGVPSYGYTF. CDR3 in DNA: TGTGCCAGCAGTTTCTCAGCAGGGGTCCCCTCCTATGGCTACACCTTC.

As concerns this clone: The junction shows a germline mismatch at one end, possibly a read error. The chain joins TRBV7-9 to TRBJ2-7; D is ambiguous. CDR1 is SEHNR, CDR2 FQNEAQ, per germline (reference sequence). The CDR3 runs to 14 residues. In DNA, the CDR3 is TGTTCCAGCAGCTTATTTGAGGACTCCTACGAGCAGTACTTC. Its protein is CSSSLFEDSYEQYF. The complete variable domain, with remaining parts taken from reference TRBV7-9 and TRBJ2-7, reads DTGVSQNPRHKITKRGQNVTFRCDPISEHNRLYWYRQTLGQGPEFLTYFQNEAQLEKSRLLSDRFSAERPKGSFSTLEIQRTEQGDSAMYLCSSSLFEDSYEQYFGPGTRLTVT.

The V and J genes are TRBV5-1 and TRBJ1-6, with 7 bases identical to TRBD1. V shed 1 base, J shed 7 bases, and the junction held 5 bases outside the gene matches. The CDR3 extends over 15 amino acids. The germline CDR1 and CDR2 sequences are SGHRS and YFSETQ. The CDR3, as DNA: TGCGCCAGCAGCTTGCAGACAGGGTACAATTCACCCCTCCACTTT. This encodes CASSLQTGYNSPLHF.

V gene TRBV5-5 combines with J gene TRBJ1-3; TRBD1 aligns across 7 bases. Trimming removed 0 bases from V and 8 bases from J; junction bases left unmatched: 5. The CDR3 extends over 14 amino acids. The V gene's germline CDR1 is SGHKS and CDR2 YYEKEE (reference sequence). CDR3 loop: CASSLEGGSDTIYF. In DNA, the CDR3 is TGTGCCAGCAGCTTGGAAGGGGGCTCGGACACCATATATTTT.

J is TRBJ1-2 and V is TRBV19; D perhaps matches TRBD1 (6 bases). The V and J ends lost 4 bases and 5 bases respectively, with 14 bases between them. This CDR3 contains 14 residues. Germline V CDR1 and CDR2: LNHDA, SQIVND (reference sequence). CDR3 in DNA: TGTGCCAGTAGTACAAACAGGGCTAGGTATGGCTACACCTTC. Translating gives CASSTNRARYGYTF.

The chain couples TRBV27 to TRBJ2-7; 7 bases map to TRBD2. This CDR3 has 13 amino acids. The junction had 9 bases not matched to a gene; V was cut back by 8 bases and J by 5 bases. CDR1 is MNHEY and CDR2 is SMNVEV in the germline V gene (reference sequence). Here the CDR3 reads CASGQRGPDEQYF. The DNA of the CDR3 is TGTGCCAGCGGGCAGCGGGGACCTGACGAGCAGTACTTC.